The T cell receptor (beta chain) under discussion was sequenced for a study of blood T cell repertoires in COVID-19. Study background: Samples of COVID-19 (acute and convalescent) were obtained from the United States, Italy and Spain.

Method: immunoSEQ multiplex PCR; TCRdb's copy keeps in-frame clones and lacks some. The sample shows 250,000 or so clones, 85% to 90% of them seen only once. Per germline, CDR1 SEHNR and CDR2 FQNEAQ (reference sequence). Trimming stripped 5 bases from V and 7 bases from J, with 14 bases between. The CDR3 covers 14 residues. The V and J genes are TRBV7-9 and TRBJ1-4; D not certain. The sequence derives from a man between 45 and 60 years old who had been exposed to COVID-19. The material sequenced was PBMCs or T cells enriched from blood (not recorded which). CDR3 protein: CASSLSLEGEKLFF. The CDR3 nucleotides read TGTGCCAGCAGCCTATCGTTGGAGGGTGAAAAACTGTTTTTT.